The entry below describes one TCR beta chain. What it binds is not known. With random hexamers, 0.5 to 1 ug RNA was reverse transcribed. Each CDR3 protein is one row after TCRdb ran MiXCR on the immunoSEQ multiplex PCR reads. The repertoire holds roughly 120,000 distinct CDR3 sequences, more than 85% seen once, with roughly 0.29% in the top ten. The sample is drawn from a study of CD8 T cells in Susac syndrome. In blood CD8+ and CD4+ T cells, TCR beta underwent sequencing. The TEMRA cells underwent FACS enrichment, while the CD8+ and CD4+ T cells underwent negative isolation. Findings and limits, study-wide: The study recognized that its TCR sequencing and HLA analysis covered a relatively small number of individuals.

The receptor was isolated from a human donor with multiple sclerosis. Sequencing was done on a sample of CD8+ T cells from PBMCs.

This CDR3 is CASSFLTSRGARGEQYF. The DNA for the CDR3 is TGTGCCAGCAGCTTCCTCACCTCCCGGGGGGCGCGAGGCGAGCAGTACTTC. This sequence joins TRBV28 and TRBJ2-7, with a tentative D call TRBD2 (7 bases). Germline V gives CDR1 MDHEN, CDR2 SYDVKM. This CDR3 has 17 amino acids. Trimming removed 6 bases from V and 6 bases from J, with 27 bases in between.